This T cell receptor (beta chain) was profiled in a study of shared T cell receptors in the human thymus. The method was immunoSEQ multiplex PCR; TCRdb's version includes in-frame clones alone and lacks a portion of them. The sample contains 55,000 to 75,000 clones, roughly 96% of which appear only once. The CDR3 consists of 10 residues. Per the germline V gene, CDR1 is SQVTM and CDR2 is ANQGSEA. With 6 bases removed from V and 7 bases from J, the gap between germline ends came to 10 bases. This receptor was identified in a human donor. The sample comprised thymocytes. The V call is TRBV29-1, the J call TRBJ2-7; D is unclear. The CDR3 region has the DNA TGCAGCGTCCGGCACGAGGAGCAGTACTTC. This sequence encodes CSVRHEEQYF.